This T cell receptor (beta chain) was sequenced for a study of T cells in Graves' hyperthyroidism and ophthalmopathy. Regarding the study as a whole: Prediction of ophthalmopathy progression came a median roughly 6.7 months pre-onset. Appearing also in blood were most of the thyroid clonotypes expanded above 0.001.

Deletions cut 0 bases from V and 7 bases from J, with 17 bases between. CDR1 SGHRS and CDR2 YFSETQ come from the germline V gene. The CDR3 contains 15 residues. Participants, patients aged 18 to 65, had newly diagnosed hyperthyroidism with a duration under 2 months. Patients having uncontrolled infection, another autoimmune disease, pregnancy or lactation were not included. This clonotype was seen at least ten times. Antigen: not known. Template material for amplifying TCR beta CDR3 regions consisted of RNA transcripts. A first-round RT-PCR of the TCR CDR3 used the HTBI primer set. From the multiplex PCR reads, TCRdb called clonotypes with MiXCR, one entry per CDR3 protein. The sample lists fewer than 350,000 distinct CDR3 sequences; around 15% were seen once.

Sequenced input: blood. V gene TRBV5-1 combines with J gene TRBJ2-7; D possibly matches TRBD1 or TRBD2 (5 bases each). This receptor was obtained from a woman aged 50 to 65 with Graves' hyperthyroidism that later progressed to Graves' ophthalmopathy. For the CDR3, the DNA is TGCGCCAGCAGCTTGGGGGGGTCGGAGACGGGGGAGCAGTACTTC. Translation gives CASSLGGSETGEQYF.